This T cell receptor (beta chain) appears in the sequencing data of a study of blood T cell repertoires in COVID-19. Across the whole study: The analysed material was cDNA or gDNA that came from T cells, B-cell-depleted T cells, or PBMCs.

V was clipped by 7 bases and J by 4 bases; unmatched bases: 9. CDR1 and CDR2 (germline): SNHLY, FYNNEI. The CDR3 consists of 15 residues. Libraries were prepared by immunoSEQ multiplex PCR; TCRdb keeps only in-frame clonotypes and omits some of them. The sample includes about 100,000 clones, about 90% of them seen just once. This receptor was taken from a man aged 25-45 years in a cohort sampled during active COVID-19. The gene calls are TRBV2 and TRBJ2-2; 7 bases match TRBD1. The sequenced sample was peripheral blood. The CDR3 loop reads CASKGAGRLTGELFF. The CDR3 DNA is TGTGCCAGCAAGGGGGCGGGTCGACTCACCGGGGAGCTGTTTTTT.